This T cell receptor beta chain emerged from a study of cytomegalovirus exposure and HLA in healthy donors. Healthy bone marrow donors made up the cohort. PCR primers comprised 60 Vbeta and 13 Jbeta primers. Generated by immunoSEQ multiplex PCR, the TCRdb table keeps only in-frame clones and is missing some. The sample records under 200,000 clones, 65% to 70% being singletons. Trimming at V came to 6 bases and at J to 1 base, leaving 1 base not matched to a gene. The CDR3 contains 12 residues. In germline, CDR1 is SQVTM, CDR2 ANQGSEA. Source material: PBMCs. The TCR was taken from a woman aged 18-29 years in good health and CMV-seropositive. V gene TRBV29-1 combines with J gene TRBJ2-3; 7 nucleotides align to TRBD1. The CDR3: CSVGQRTDTQYF. In DNA, the CDR3 is TGCAGCGTGGGACAGCGCACAGATACGCAGTATTTT.